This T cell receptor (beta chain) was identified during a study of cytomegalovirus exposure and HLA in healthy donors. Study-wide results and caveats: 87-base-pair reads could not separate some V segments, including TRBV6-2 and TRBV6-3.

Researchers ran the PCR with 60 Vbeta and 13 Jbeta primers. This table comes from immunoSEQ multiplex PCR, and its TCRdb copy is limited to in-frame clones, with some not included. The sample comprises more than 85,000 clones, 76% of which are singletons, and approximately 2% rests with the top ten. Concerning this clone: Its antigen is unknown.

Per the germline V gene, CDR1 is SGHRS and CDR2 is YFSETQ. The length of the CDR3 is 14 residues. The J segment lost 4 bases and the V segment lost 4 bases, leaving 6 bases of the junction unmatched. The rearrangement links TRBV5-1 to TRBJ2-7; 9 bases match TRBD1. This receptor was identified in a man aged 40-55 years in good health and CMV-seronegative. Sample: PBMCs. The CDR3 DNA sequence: TGCGCCAGCAGCGTGACCGGGACAGGGTACGAGCAGTACTTC. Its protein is CASSVTGTGYEQYF. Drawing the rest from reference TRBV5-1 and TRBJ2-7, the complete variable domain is KAGVTQTPRYLIKTRGQQVTLSCSPISGHRSVSWYQQTPGQGLQFLFEYFSETQRNKGNFPGRFSGRQFSNSRSEMNVSTLELGDSALYLCASSVTGTGYEQYFGPGTRLTVT.